One sample yielded the 24 T cell receptor beta chains listed below, sequenced in a study of CD8 T cells in ankylosing spondylitis. TCRdb reprocessed the 5' RACE reads with MiXCR, giving one entry per CDR3 protein. The sample has more than 25,000 distinct CDR3 sequences; over 12% are singletons. Input material: blood. These TCRs come from a male donor with ankylosing spondylitis or in good health (not recorded which).

This clonotype was counted between two and nine times. The V gene is TRBV27, the J gene TRBJ2-2; possibly TRBD2 for D (7 bases). The CDR3 is made up of 14 amino acids. The V and J ends lost 5 bases and 4 bases respectively, with 11 bases between them. Germline values: CDR1 MNHEY, CDR2 SMNVEV (reference sequence). The CDR3 region is CASSRGAGTGELFF. As DNA, the CDR3 is TGTGCCAGCAGTCGGGGGGCCGGCACCGGGGAGCTGTTTTTT.

This clonotype showed up just a few times. In DNA, the CDR3 is TGTGCCAGCAGCCGGGCTAGCGGGAGTTTGAATGAGCAGTTCTTC. Translated: CASSRASGSLNEQFF. This chain uses TRBV12-3 or TRBV12-4 with TRBJ2-1, with 10 bases identical to TRBD2. The CDR3 extends over 15 amino acids. The junction had 9 bases not matched to a gene; V was cut back by 6 bases and J by 7 bases.

This clonotype has a count of ten or more. V and J are TRBV7-2 and TRBJ1-1; D possibly corresponds to TRBD1 (5 bases). The CDR3 is 14 amino acids. Germline CDR1 reads SGHTA; CDR2 reads FQGNSA. Trimming removed 2 bases at V and 4 bases at J, with 11 bases between. The CDR3 sequence is CASSLLGRGTEAFF. CDR3 DNA sequence: TGTGCCAGCAGCTTATTGGGGCGGGGCACTGAAGCTTTCTTT.

CDR3 nucleotide sequence: TGCAGTGCTGAGGACCTTCAGAACACCGGGGAGCTGTTTTTT. Amino acid sequence: CSAEDLQNTGELFF. V and J are TRBV20-1 and TRBJ2-2; D uncertain. From germline, CDR1 is DFQATT and CDR2 SNEGSKA (reference sequence). The CDR3 length is 14 residues. V lost 5 bases and J 1 base, leaving 11 bases between the germline ends.

The chain is built from TRBV20-1 and TRBJ2-3; the D gene is possibly TRBD2 (5 bases). Germline loops: CDR1 DFQATT, CDR2 SNEGSKA (reference sequence). The CDR3 extends over 16 amino acids. V was clipped by 3 bases and J by 2 bases, with 18 bases between them. CDR3 nucleotides: TGCAGTGCTAGTGCGGTGCTAGCTCGGTCCACAGATACGCAGTATTTT. Its protein is CSASAVLARSTDTQYF.

This clonotype has a count of ten or more. The genes are TRBV4-3 and TRBJ2-3, with 8 bases aligning to TRBD1. The V and J ends lost 1 base and 0 bases, in that order; junction bases with no gene match: 6. CDR3 size: 17 residues. CDR1 is LGHNA and CDR2 is YSLEER in the germline V gene. CDR3 sequence: CASSQGTGFTSTDTQYF. The DNA of the CDR3 is TGCGCCAGCAGCCAAGGGACAGGGTTTACTAGCACAGATACGCAGTATTTT.

This chain joins TRBV18 and TRBJ2-3; no clear D. V lost 3 bases to trimming and J lost 5 bases, with 3 bases between them. This CDR3 is 11 amino acids long. Germline CDR1 and CDR2: KGHSH and LQKENI. The CDR3 DNA sequence: TGTGCCAGCTCACCTCGAGATACGCAGTATTTT. Protein product: CASSPRDTQYF.

This clonotype was seen only a few times. The chain recombines TRBV24-1 with TRBJ2-3; D unresolved. The V end lost 8 bases, the J end lost 5 bases, and 13 bases lay between the germline ends. CDR3 length: 13 residues. Germline loops: CDR1 KGHDR, CDR2 SFDVKD. This CDR3 is CATTEAGEDTQYF. In DNA form, the CDR3 reads TGTGCCACCACCGAGGCTGGGGAAGATACGCAGTATTTT.

The J gene is TRBJ2-1, the V gene TRBV4-2; 10 bases match TRBD2. CDR1 and CDR2 (germline): LGHNA, YNFKEQ. This CDR3 has 16 residues. The V and J ends lost 0 bases and 5 bases, in that order; junction bases with no gene match: 4. In DNA, the CDR3 is TGTGCCAGCAGCCAAGATAAAACTAGCGGGGACAATGAGCAGTTCTTC. Residues: CASSQDKTSGDNEQFF.

This sequence joins TRBV7-2 and TRBJ1-6; D unresolved. CDR1 SGHTA and CDR2 FQGNSA come from the germline V gene. Deletions cut 0 bases from V and 8 bases from J, with 8 bases between. This CDR3 has 14 amino acids. The chain's CDR3 is CASSLAGRDSPLHF. CDR3 in DNA: TGTGCCAGCAGCTTAGCTGGTAGAGATTCACCCCTCCACTTT.

This clonotype appeared a few times. The DNA for the CDR3 is TGTGCCAGCAGTGGGCCTAGCGGGAGCGGCTACAATGAGCAGTTCTTC. This translates into CASSGPSGSGYNEQFF. The rearrangement links TRBV7-9 to TRBJ2-1; 10 bases line up with TRBD2. Germline values: CDR1 SEHNR, CDR2 FQNEAQ (reference sequence). Losses at the gene ends were 6 bases for V and 3 bases for J; bases not matched to a gene: 8. This CDR3 contains 16 residues.

The chain employs TRBV3-1 and TRBJ1-1; no firm D call. The V end lost 8 bases, the J end lost 5 bases, and 12 bases lay between the germline ends. Germline V lookup: CDR1 LGHDT, CDR2 YNNKEL (reference sequence). The CDR3 spans 12 residues. This CDR3 reads CASGRSGTEAFF. CDR3 coding DNA: TGTGCCAGCGGACGCTCGGGGACTGAAGCTTTCTTT.

The chain links TRBV29-1 to TRBJ2-3, with D tentatively TRBD2 (6 bases). The V and J ends lost 7 bases and 0 bases respectively, with 11 bases between them. Germline V CDR1 and CDR2: SQVTM, ANQGSEA. The CDR3 sequence is 13 residues long. The CDR3 DNA sequence: TGCAGCGCCTCCGGGACTAGCACAGATACGCAGTATTTT. Its protein is CSASGTSTDTQYF.

The chain links TRBV29-1 to TRBJ2-3; D call uncertain. V was pared by 6 bases and J by 3 bases, with 10 bases between. The CDR3 runs to 12 residues. The V gene's germline CDR1 is SQVTM and CDR2 ANQGSEA. The CDR3 DNA reads TGCAGCGTGGGTAAGGGTACAGATACGCAGTATTTT. This codes for CSVGKGTDTQYF.

This clonotype was seen only a few times. This chain links TRBV12-3 or TRBV12-4 with TRBJ2-3; D gene unclear. Trimming took off 2 bases at V and 2 bases at J, with 5 bases between the two ends. The CDR3 contains 13 residues. The CDR3 DNA reads TGTGCCAGCAGTTTACTCGTCACAGATACGCAGTATTTT. As protein: CASSLLVTDTQYF.

This chain joins TRBV20-1 and TRBJ2-1, with TRBD1 identical over 9 bases. The CDR3 length is 14 residues. Germline assignment: CDR1 DFQATT and CDR2 SNEGSKA (reference sequence). V lost 6 bases and J lost 8; bases outside the gene matches: 11. The CDR3: CSATPGTGQHEQFF. CDR3 sequence (DNA): TGCAGTGCCACCCCCGGGACAGGGCAGCATGAGCAGTTCTTC.

This clonotype was seen a handful of times. J is TRBJ2-2 and V is TRBV28; the match to TRBD1 covers 9 bases. V lost 6 bases to trimming and J lost 7 bases; unmatched junction nucleotides: 6. The CDR3 totals 14 residues. CDR1 MDHEN and CDR2 SYDVKM come from the germline V gene. The DNA of the CDR3 is TGTGCCAGCAGAGGACAGGGGTTCAGCGGGGAGCTGTTTTTT. Translating it yields CASRGQGFSGELFF. Based on the CDR3 plus reference TRBV28 and TRBJ2-2, the full variable domain is DVKVTQSSRYLVKRTGEKVFLECVQDMDHENMFWYRQDPGLGLRLIYFSYDVKMKEKGDIPEGYSVSREKKERFSLILESASTNQTSMYLCASRGQGFSGELFFGEGSRLTVL.

This clonotype was counted between two and nine times. The chain uses TRBV7-2 and TRBJ2-7; D gene ambiguous. Germline V gene sequence: CDR1 SGHTA, CDR2 FQGNSA. The CDR3 totals 13 residues. Trimming shortened V by 1 base and J by 3 bases, and 7 bases separated the two germline ends. The CDR3 loop reads CASSLVWGYEQYF. DNA of the CDR3: TGTGCCAGCAGCTTAGTATGGGGCTACGAGCAGTACTTC. Using reference TRBV7-2 and TRBJ2-7 for the parts outside the CDR3, the full variable domain is GAGVSQSPSNKVTEKGKDVELRCDPISGHTALYWYRQSLGQGLEFLIYFQGNSAPDKSGLPSDRFSAERTGGSVSTLTIQRTQQEDSAVYLCASSLVWGYEQYFGPGTRLTVT.

The chain employs TRBV11-1 and TRBJ2-5; no definite D call. Trimming took off 3 bases at V and 5 bases at J, with 7 bases between the two ends. The CDR3 consists of 12 residues. Germline CDR1 reads SGHAT; CDR2 reads FQDESV (reference sequence). The CDR3 spells CASSLRGETQYF. The CDR3 DNA follows: TGTGCCAGCAGCTTGCGTGGGGAGACCCAGTACTTC.

This clonotype was detected only a few times. The chain recombines TRBV28 with TRBJ2-2, with TRBD1 matching over 9 bases. Unmatched junction bases numbered 4, after V lost 6 bases and J lost 2 bases. The CDR3 is 15 residues long. Germline V gene data show CDR1 as MDHEN and CDR2 as SYDVKM. For the CDR3, the DNA is TGTGCCAGCAGCCCGGGACAGGGAAACACCGGGGAGCTGTTTTTT. Its translation: CASSPGQGNTGELFF.

There are a few counts of this clonotype. This rearrangement joins TRBV28 to TRBJ2-3; D may be TRBD1 (5 bases). The CDR3 consists of 14 residues. The germline V and J ends were trimmed by 6 bases and 11 bases, with 21 bases remaining between them. Per the germline V gene, CDR1 is MDHEN and CDR2 is SYDVKM. The CDR3, as DNA: TGTGCCAGCAGCCCACCTTCTAATACAGGTCTGCAGTATTTT. It encodes CASSPPSNTGLQYF.

This clonotype was observed a handful of times. This chain's CDR3 is CASSPWTSEDTQYF. In nucleotides, the CDR3 is TGTGCCAGCAGCCCCTGGACTAGCGAGGATACGCAGTATTTT. The V and J genes are TRBV7-2 and TRBJ2-3, with 9 bases matching TRBD2. CDR3 length: 14 residues. Germline values: CDR1 SGHTA, CDR2 FQGNSA. V dropped 5 bases and J dropped 6; count of bases not matched to a gene: 6.

This clonotype was observed a handful of times. The chain is built from TRBV11-2 and TRBJ2-5; D remains ambiguous. The length of the CDR3 is 12 residues. Per the germline V gene, CDR1 is SGHAT and CDR2 is FQNNGV. The V end lost 4 bases, the J end lost 4 bases, and 7 bases lay between the germline ends. The CDR3 reads CASSYLLETQYF. DNA for the CDR3: TGTGCCAGCAGCTACCTACTAGAGACCCAGTACTTC.

This clonotype was picked up a small number of times. V gene TRBV20-1 combines with J gene TRBJ1-5; TRBD1 aligns across 8 bases. J lost 11 bases, V lost 5 bases, and 11 bases had no gene match. The CDR3 covers 13 residues. Germline V gene data show CDR1 as DFQATT and CDR2 as SNEGSKA (reference sequence). CDR3 bases: TGCAGTGCTTGGACAGGGCCCTTAATGGCCCAGCATTTT. Its translation: CSAWTGPLMAQHF.